This T cell receptor (beta chain) is from a study of PD-1 blockade in classical Hodgkin lymphoma. Findings of the study overall: TCR diversity in CD4+, not CD8+, cells rose significantly by C4D1. There remain no defined causes for the repertoire differences, which possibly reflect disease activity or prior therapy. At baseline, newly diagnosed patients reportedly showed less TCR diversity than healthy donors.

Of note for this clone: Its target is not known.

The length of the CDR3 is 16 residues. Deletions cut 4 bases from V and 5 bases from J, with 17 bases between. Looked up from germline, CDR1 is SEHNR and CDR2 is FQNEAQ (reference sequence). Every one of the patients relapsed after autologous stem cell transplantation (brentuximab vedotin exposure was variable). Clones were read by immunoSEQ multiplex PCR, and TCRdb kept only the in-frame ones, dropping some. The sample shows 24,000 or so clones, roughly three quarters of them seen only once. The genes are TRBV7-9 and TRBJ1-4, with D perhaps TRBD1 (6 bases). The TCR comes from a human donor with classical Hodgkin lymphoma. The input for sequencing was peripheral blood mononuclear cells (PBMCs), taken at baseline. CDR3 amino acids: CASSSKHRESNEKLFF. Here the CDR3 DNA reads TGTGCCAGCAGCTCTAAACACAGGGAAAGCAATGAAAAACTGTTTTTT.